A few counts support the clone carrying this T cell receptor (beta chain). Its antigen is still unknown. TCRdb redid the calling of the 5' RACE reads with MiXCR, one entry per CDR3 protein. The top ten clones hold about 16% of a sample with fewer than 500,000 distinct CDR3 sequences, 20% to 25% of them seen once. The entry originates in a study of CD8 T cells in ankylosing spondylitis. Study-wide results and caveats: Several of the motif variants were reported before in synovial fluid and blood from reactive arthritis. One TCR beta motif, made up of roughly eight highly homologous variants, appeared characteristic of ankylosing spondylitis blood.

Sequenced input: blood, either unsorted or a sorted T cell fraction (not recorded which). The source is a male donor with ankylosing spondylitis.

CDR3 nucleotides: TGCGCCAGCAGCTTGGGGGGTAGAACGAACACCGGGGAGCTGTTTTTT. Its translation: CASSLGGRTNTGELFF. This chain connects TRBV5-1 to TRBJ2-2; D uncertain. Per the germline V gene, CDR1 is SGHRS and CDR2 is YFSETQ. This CDR3 is built from 16 residues. The ends were cut back, 0 bases at V and 0 bases at J, with 9 bases in the middle.